This TCR beta chain was retrieved from a study of blood T cell repertoires in COVID-19. Study-level background: Donors in the United States, Italy and Spain gave samples during acute or convalescent COVID-19. From T cells, B-cell-depleted T cells, or PBMCs came the material, which was cDNA or gDNA.

Per the original methods: Amplifying reference gene primers gave estimates of nucleated cell counts. Assay used: immunoSEQ multiplex PCR; TCRdb lists only in-frame clones, some missing. V, J and clone size reflect that table, while D and trimming were determined from the DNA. The sample yields 150,000 to 180,000 clones, 75% to 85% seen once. The source of this sequence is a woman between 50 and 59 years old with acute or convalescent COVID-19. Source material: peripheral blood.

The chain's CDR3 is CASSQNRVPNNEQFF. The DNA of the CDR3 is TGTGCCAGCAGCCAGAACAGGGTCCCTAACAATGAGCAGTTCTTC. J is TRBJ2-1 and V is TRBV7-2, with a tentative D call TRBD1 (6 bases). Per the germline V gene, CDR1 is SGHTA and CDR2 is FQGNSA. Trimming left V 5 bases short and J 5 bases short, with 16 bases between. The CDR3 has 15 residues.